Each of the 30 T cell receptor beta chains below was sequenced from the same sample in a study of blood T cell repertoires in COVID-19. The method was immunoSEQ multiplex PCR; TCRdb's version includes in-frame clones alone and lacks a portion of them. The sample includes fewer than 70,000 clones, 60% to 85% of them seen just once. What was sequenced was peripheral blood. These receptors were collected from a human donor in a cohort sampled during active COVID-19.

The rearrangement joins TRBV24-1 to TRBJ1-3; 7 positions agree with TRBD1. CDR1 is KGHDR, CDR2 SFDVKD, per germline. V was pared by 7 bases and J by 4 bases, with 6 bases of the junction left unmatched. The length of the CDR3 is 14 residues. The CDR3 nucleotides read TGTGCCACCAGGGCAGGGGGACAAGGAAACACCATATATTTT. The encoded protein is CATRAGGQGNTIYF.

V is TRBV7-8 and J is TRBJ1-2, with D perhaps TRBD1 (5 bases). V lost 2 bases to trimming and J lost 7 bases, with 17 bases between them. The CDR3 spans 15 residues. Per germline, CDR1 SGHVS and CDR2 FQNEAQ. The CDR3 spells CASSLSEGIRVGYTF. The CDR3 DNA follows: TGTGCCAGCAGCTTATCGGAGGGGATCAGGGTTGGCTACACCTTC.

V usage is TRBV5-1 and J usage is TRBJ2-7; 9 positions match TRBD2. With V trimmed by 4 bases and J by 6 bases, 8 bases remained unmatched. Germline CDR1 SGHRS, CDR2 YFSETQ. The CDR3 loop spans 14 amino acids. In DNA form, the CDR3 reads TGCGCCAGCAGCGGACAGCGCGGGGGGGGCGAGCAGTACTTC. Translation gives CASSGQRGGGEQYF.

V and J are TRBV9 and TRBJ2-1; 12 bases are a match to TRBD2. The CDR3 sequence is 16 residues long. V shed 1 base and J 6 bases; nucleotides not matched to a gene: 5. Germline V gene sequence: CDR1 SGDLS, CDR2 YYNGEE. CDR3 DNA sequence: TGTGCCAGCAGCGTATATCTAGCGGGGGGGCCCAATGAGCAGTTCTTC. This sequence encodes CASSVYLAGGPNEQFF.

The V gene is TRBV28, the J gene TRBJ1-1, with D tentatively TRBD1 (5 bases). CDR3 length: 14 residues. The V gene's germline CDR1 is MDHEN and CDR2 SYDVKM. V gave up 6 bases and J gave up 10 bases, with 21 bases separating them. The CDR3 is CASSPETKRGGAFF. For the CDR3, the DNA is TGTGCCAGCAGCCCAGAAACGAAGAGGGGAGGAGCTTTCTTT. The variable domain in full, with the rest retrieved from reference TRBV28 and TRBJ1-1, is DVKVTQSSRYLVKRTGEKVFLECVQDMDHENMFWYRQDPGLGLRLIYFSYDVKMKEKGDIPEGYSVSREKKERFSLILESASTNQTSMYLCASSPETKRGGAFFGQGTRLTVV.

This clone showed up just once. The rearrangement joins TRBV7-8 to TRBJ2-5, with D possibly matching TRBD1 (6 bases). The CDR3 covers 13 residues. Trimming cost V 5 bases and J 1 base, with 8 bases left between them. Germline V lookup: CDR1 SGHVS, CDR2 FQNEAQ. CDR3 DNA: TGTGCCAGCAGCACAGGGATCCAAGAGACCCAGTACTTC. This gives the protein CASSTGIQETQYF.

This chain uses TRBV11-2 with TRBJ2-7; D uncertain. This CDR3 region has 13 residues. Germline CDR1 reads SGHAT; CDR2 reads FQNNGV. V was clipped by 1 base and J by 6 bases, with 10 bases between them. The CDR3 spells CASSLVLAVEQYF. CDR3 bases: TGTGCCAGCAGCTTAGTCTTAGCTGTCGAGCAGTACTTC.

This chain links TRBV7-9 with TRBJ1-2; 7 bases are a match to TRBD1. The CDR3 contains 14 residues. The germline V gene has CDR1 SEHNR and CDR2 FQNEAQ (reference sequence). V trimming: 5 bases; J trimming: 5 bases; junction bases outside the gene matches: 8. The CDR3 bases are TGTGCCAGCAGCCCAGAGGGGGCCGTTTATGGCTACACCTTC. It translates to CASSPEGAVYGYTF.

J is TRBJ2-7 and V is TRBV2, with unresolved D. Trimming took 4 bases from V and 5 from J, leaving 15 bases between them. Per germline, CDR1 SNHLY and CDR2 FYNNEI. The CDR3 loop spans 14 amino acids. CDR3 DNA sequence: TGTGCCAGCAGTGTTGATCGGTCCCGAAACGAGCAGTACTTC. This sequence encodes CASSVDRSRNEQYF.

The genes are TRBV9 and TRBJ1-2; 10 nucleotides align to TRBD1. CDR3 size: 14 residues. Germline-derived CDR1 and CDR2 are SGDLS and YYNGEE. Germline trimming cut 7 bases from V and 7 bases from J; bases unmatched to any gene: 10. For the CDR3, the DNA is TGTGCCAGCTACGGACAGGGGGATAAGGGTGGCTACACCTTC. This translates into CASYGQGDKGGYTF.

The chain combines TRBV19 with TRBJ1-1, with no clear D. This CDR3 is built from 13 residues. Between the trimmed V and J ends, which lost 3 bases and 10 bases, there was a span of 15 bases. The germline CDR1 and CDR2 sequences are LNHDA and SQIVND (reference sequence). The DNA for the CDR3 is TGTGCCAGTAGTATGAAATCGGGGATTTTAGCTTTCTTT. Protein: CASSMKSGILAFF.

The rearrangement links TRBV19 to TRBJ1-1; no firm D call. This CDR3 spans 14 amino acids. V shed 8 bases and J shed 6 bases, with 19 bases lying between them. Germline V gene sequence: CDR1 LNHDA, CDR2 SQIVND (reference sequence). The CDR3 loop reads CASRFAGSHPEAFF. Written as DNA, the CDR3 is TGTGCCAGTCGGTTTGCGGGGAGCCACCCTGAAGCTTTCTTT. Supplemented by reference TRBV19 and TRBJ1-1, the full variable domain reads DGGITQSPKYLFRKEGQNVTLSCEQNLNHDAMYWYRQDPGQGLRLIYYSQIVNDFQKGDIAEGYSVSREKKESFPLTVTSAQKNPTAFYLCASRFAGSHPEAFFGQGTRLTVV.

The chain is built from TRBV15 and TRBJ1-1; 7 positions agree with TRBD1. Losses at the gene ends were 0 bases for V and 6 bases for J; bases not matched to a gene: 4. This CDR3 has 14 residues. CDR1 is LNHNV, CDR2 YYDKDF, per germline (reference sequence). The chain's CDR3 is CATSRDRTGAEAFF. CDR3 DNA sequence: TGTGCCACCAGCAGAGATAGGACAGGCGCTGAAGCTTTCTTT.

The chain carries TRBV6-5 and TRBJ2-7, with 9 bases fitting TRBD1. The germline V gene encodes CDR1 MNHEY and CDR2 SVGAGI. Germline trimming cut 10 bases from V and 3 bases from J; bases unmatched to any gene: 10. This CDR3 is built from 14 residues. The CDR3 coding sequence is TGTGCCACCCCTTTGGGGGACAGGGTCTACGAGCAGTACTTC. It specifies CATPLGDRVYEQYF.

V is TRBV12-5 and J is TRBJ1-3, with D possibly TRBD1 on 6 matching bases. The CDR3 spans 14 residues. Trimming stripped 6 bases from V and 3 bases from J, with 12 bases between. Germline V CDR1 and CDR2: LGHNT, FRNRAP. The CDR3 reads CASGQGGGGNTIYF. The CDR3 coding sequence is TGTGCTAGTGGCCAAGGGGGTGGTGGAAACACCATATATTTT.

DNA for the CDR3: TGTGCCAGCAGTCCGGACCAAGAGACCCAGTACTTC. This translates into CASSPDQETQYF. The gene calls are TRBV5-6 and TRBJ2-5; D call uncertain. Germline V CDR1 and CDR2: SGHDT, YYEEEE. The CDR3 extends over 12 amino acids. The ends were cut back, 5 bases at V and 0 bases at J, with 5 bases in the middle. Full variable domain (remainder filled in from reference TRBV5-6 and TRBJ2-5): DAGVTQSPTHLIKTRGQQVTLRCSPKSGHDTVSWYQQALGQGPQFIFQYYEEEERQRGNFPDRFSGHQFPNYSSELNVNALLLGDSALYLCASSPDQETQYFGPGTRLLVL.

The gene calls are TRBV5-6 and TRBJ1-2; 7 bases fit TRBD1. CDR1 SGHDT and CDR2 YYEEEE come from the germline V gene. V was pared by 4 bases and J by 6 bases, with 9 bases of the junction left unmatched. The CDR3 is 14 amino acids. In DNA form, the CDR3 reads TGTGCCAGCAGCCCGGGGACAGCTTTACATGGCTACACCTTC. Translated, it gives CASSPGTALHGYTF.

CDR3: CASSGWENEQFF. As DNA, the CDR3 is TGTGCCAGCTCAGGGTGGGAGAATGAGCAGTTCTTC. The gene calls are TRBV18 and TRBJ2-1; D may be TRBD2 (5 bases). Germline assignment: CDR1 KGHSH and CDR2 LQKENI. The CDR3 runs 12 residues. V was clipped by 5 bases and J by 7 bases, with 9 bases between them.

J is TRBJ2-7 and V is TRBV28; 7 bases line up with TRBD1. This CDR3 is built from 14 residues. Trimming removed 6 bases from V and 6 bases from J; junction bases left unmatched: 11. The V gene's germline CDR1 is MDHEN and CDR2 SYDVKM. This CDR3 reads CASSAQDRAGEQYF. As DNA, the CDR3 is TGTGCCAGCAGCGCCCAAGACAGGGCTGGCGAGCAGTACTTC.

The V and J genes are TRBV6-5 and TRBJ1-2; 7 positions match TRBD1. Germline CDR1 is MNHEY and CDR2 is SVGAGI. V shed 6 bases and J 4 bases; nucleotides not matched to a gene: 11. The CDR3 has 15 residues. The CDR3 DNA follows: TGTGCCAGCAGCGCGCGAGGGGGCATCCCCTATGGCTACACCTTC. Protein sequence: CASSARGGIPYGYTF.

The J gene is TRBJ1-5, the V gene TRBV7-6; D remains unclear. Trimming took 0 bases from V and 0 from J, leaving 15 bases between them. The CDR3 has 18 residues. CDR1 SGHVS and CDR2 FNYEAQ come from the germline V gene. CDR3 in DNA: TGTGCCAGCAGCTTAGCGGCAGCGACCTCATATAGCAATCAGCCCCAGCATTTT. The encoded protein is CASSLAAATSYSNQPQHF. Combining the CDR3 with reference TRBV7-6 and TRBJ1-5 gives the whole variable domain GAGVSQSPRYKVTKRGQDVALRCDPISGHVSLYWYRQALGQGPEFLTYFNYEAQQDKSGLPNDRFSAERPEGSISTLTIQRTEQRDSAMYRCASSLAAATSYSNQPQHFGDGTRLSIL.

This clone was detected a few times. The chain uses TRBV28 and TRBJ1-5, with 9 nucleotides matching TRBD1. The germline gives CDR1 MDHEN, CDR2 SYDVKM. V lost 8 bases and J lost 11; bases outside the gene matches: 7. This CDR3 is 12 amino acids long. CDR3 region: CASGQGLGSQHF. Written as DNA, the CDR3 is TGTGCCAGCGGACAGGGGCTAGGGTCCCAGCATTTT.

CDR3 DNA sequence: TGTGCCAGCAGTGACCCCCAGGCCGAGCAGTACTTC. As protein: CASSDPQAEQYF. This chain joins TRBV6-1 and TRBJ2-7, with D unresolved. Germline values: CDR1 MNHNS, CDR2 SASEGT. V was shortened by 3 bases and J by 6 bases, with 9 bases between the two germline ends. This CDR3 is built from 12 residues.

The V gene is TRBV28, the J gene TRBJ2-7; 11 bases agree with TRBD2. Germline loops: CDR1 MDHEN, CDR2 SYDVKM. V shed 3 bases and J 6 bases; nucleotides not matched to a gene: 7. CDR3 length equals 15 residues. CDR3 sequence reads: CASSFELAGVSEQYF. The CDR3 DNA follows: TGTGCCAGCAGTTTCGAACTAGCGGGAGTTAGCGAGCAGTACTTC.

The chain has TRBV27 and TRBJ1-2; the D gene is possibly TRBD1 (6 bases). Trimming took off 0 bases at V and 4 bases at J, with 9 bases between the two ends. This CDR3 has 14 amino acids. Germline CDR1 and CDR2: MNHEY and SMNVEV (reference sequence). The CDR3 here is CASSLSTGLYGYTF. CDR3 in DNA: TGTGCCAGCAGTTTATCTACAGGGCTCTATGGCTACACCTTC.

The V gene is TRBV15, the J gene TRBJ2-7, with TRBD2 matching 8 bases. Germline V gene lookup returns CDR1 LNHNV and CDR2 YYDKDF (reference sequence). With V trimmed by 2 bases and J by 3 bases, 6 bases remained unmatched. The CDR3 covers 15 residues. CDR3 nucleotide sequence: TGTGCCACCAGCAGACCGGGGGGGGTTAGCTACGAGCAGTACTTC. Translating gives CATSRPGGVSYEQYF. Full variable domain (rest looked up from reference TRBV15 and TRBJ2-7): DAMVIQNPRYQVTQFGKPVTLSCSQTLNHNVMYWYQQKSSQAPKLLFHYYDKDFNNEADTPDNFQSRRPNTSFCFLDIRSPGLGDTAMYLCATSRPGGVSYEQYFGPGTRLTVT.

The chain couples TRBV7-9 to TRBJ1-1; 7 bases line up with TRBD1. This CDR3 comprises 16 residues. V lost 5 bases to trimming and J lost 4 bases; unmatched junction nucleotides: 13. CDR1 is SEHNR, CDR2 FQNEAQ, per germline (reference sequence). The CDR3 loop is CASSPPGGGIGTEAFF. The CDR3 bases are TGTGCCAGCAGCCCCCCAGGAGGGGGCATCGGCACTGAAGCTTTCTTT.

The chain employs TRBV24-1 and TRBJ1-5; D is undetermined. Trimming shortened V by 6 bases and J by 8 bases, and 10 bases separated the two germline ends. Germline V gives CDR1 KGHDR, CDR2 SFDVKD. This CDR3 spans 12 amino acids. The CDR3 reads CATSYNSEPQHF. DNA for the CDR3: TGTGCCACCAGTTATAACTCGGAGCCCCAGCATTTT.

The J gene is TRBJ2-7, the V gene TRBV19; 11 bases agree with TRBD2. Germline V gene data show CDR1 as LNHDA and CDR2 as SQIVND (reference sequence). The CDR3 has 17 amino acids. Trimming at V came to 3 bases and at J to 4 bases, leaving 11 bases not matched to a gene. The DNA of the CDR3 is TGTGCCAGTAGTATTCTAGCGGGAGGCGAACTCCCTTACGAGCAGTACTTC. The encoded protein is CASSILAGGELPYEQYF.

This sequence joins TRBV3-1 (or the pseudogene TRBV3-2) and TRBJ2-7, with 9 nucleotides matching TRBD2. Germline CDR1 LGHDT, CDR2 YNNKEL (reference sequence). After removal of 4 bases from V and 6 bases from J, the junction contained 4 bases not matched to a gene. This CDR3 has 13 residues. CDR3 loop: CASSRAGGREQYF. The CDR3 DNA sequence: TGTGCCAGCAGCCGGGCGGGGGGGCGCGAGCAGTACTTC.